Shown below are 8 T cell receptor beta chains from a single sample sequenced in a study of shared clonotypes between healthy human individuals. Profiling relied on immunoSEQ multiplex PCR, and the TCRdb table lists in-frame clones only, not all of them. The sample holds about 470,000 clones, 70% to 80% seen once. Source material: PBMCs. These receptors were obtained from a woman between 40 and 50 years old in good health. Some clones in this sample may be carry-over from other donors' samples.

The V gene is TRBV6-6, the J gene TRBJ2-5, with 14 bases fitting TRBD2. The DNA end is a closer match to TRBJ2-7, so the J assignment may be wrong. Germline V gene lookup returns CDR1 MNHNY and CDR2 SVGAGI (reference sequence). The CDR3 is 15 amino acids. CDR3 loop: CASSIPGLAGDEQYF. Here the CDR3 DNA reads TGTGCCAGCAGTATACCGGGACTAGCGGGAGACGAGCAGTACTTC.

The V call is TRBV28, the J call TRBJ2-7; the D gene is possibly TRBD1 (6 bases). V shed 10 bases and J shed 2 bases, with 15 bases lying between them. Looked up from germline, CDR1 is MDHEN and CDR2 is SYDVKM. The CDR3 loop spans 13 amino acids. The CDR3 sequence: CATLQGTPYEQYF. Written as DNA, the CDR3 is TGTGCCACCCTCCAGGGGACGCCCTACGAGCAGTACTTC.

CDR3 sequence reads: CASSEVGKGPYEQYF. The CDR3 DNA reads as TGTGCCAGCAGTGAGGTGGGGAAAGGGCCCTACGAGCAGTACTTC. The chain employs TRBV25-1 and TRBJ2-7, with D hard to call. Germline CDR1 and CDR2: MGHDK and SYGVNS. The CDR3 consists of 15 residues. Deletions cut 3 bases from V and 2 bases from J, with 14 bases between.

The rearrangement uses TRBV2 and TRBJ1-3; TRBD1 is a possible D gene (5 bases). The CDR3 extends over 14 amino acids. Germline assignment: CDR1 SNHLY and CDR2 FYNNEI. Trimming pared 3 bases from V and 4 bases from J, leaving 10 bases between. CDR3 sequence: CASSERGWGNTIYF. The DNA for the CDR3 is TGTGCCAGCAGTGAGCGGGGGTGGGGAAACACCATATATTTT.

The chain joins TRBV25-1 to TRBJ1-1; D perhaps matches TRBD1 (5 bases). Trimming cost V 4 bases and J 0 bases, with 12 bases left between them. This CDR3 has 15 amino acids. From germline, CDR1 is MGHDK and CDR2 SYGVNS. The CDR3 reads CASSGPGVMNTEAFF. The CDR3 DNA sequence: TGTGCCAGCAGTGGCCCGGGGGTAATGAACACTGAAGCTTTCTTT.

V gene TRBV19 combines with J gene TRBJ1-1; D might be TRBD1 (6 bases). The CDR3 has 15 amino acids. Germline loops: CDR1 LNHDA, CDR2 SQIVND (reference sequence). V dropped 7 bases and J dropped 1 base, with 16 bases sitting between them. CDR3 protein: CASTPGGGTNTEAFF. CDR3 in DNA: TGTGCCAGTACCCCGGGAGGGGGGACGAACACTGAAGCTTTCTTT.

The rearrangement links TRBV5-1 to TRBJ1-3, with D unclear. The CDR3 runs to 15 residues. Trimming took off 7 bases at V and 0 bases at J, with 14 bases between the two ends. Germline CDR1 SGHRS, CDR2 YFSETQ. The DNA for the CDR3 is TGCGCCAGCCAACACCGCGGACTCTCTGGAAACACCATATATTTT. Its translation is CASQHRGLSGNTIYF.

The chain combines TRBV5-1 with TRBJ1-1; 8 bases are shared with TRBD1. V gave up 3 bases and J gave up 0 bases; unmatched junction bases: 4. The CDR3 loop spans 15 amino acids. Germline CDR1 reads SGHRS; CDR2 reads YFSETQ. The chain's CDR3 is CASSWTGRVNTEAFF. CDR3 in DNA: TGCGCCAGCAGCTGGACAGGGAGGGTGAACACTGAAGCTTTCTTT.